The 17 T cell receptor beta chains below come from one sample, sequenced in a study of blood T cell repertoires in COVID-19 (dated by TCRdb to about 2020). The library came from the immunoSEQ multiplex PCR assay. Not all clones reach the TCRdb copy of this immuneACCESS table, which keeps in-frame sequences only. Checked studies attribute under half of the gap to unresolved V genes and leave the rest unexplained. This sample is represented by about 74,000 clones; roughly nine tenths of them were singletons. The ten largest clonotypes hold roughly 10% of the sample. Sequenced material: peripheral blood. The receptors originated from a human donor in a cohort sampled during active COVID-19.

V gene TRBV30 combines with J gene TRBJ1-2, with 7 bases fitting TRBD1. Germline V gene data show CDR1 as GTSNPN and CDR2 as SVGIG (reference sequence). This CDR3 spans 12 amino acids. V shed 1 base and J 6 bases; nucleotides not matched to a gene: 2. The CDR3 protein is CAWSEGAHGYTF. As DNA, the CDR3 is TGTGCCTGGAGTGAGGGGGCGCATGGCTACACCTTC.

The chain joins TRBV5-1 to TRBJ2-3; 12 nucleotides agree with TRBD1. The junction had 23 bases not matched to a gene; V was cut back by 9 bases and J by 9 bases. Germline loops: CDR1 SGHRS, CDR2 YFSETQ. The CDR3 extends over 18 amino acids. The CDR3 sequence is CATTPSGTGGDGAWTQYF. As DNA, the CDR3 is TGCGCCACCACCCCATCCGGGACAGGGGGCGATGGGGCGTGGACGCAGTATTTT.

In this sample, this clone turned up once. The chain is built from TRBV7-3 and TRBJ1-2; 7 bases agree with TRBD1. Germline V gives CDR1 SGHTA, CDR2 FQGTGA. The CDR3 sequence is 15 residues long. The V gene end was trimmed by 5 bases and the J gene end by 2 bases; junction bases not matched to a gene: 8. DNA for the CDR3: TGTGCCAGCAGCCAGACAGGGAAGGCAAACTATGGCTACACCTTC. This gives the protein CASSQTGKANYGYTF.

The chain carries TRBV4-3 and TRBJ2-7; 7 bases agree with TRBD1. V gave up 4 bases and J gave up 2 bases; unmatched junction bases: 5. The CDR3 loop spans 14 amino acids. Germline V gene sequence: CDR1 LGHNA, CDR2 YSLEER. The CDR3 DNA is TGCGCCAGCAGCCTCCGGGACAGAACCTACGAGCAGTACTTC. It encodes CASSLRDRTYEQYF.

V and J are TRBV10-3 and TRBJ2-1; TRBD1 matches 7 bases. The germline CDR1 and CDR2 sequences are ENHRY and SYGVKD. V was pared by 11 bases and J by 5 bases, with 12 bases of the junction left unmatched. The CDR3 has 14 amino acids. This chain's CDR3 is CAVKTGTEDNEQFF. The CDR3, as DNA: TGTGCCGTCAAGACCGGGACAGAGGACAATGAGCAGTTCTTC.

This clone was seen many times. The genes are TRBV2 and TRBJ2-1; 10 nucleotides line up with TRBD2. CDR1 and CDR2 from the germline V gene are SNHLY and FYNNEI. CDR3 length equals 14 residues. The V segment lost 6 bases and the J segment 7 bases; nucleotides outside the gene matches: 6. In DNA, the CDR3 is TGTGCCAGCAGAATTACTAGCGGGATGAATGAGCAGTTCTTC. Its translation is CASRITSGMNEQFF. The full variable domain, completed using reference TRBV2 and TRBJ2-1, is EPEVTQTPSHQVTQMGQEVILRCVPISNHLYFYWYRQILGQKVEFLVSFYNNEISEKSEIFDDQFSVERPDGSNFTLKIRSTKLEDSAMYFCASRITSGMNEQFFGPGTRLTVL.

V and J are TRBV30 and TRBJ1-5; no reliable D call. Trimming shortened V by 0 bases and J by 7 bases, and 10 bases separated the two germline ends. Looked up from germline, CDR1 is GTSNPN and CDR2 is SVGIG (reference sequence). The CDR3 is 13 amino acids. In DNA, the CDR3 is TGTGCCTGGAGTGTCGCGGGAACCCAGCCCCAGCATTTT. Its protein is CAWSVAGTQPQHF.

The CDR3 DNA is TGTGCCATCAGTGAGCAGGCAGGGAACACTGAAGCTTTCTTT. Translated: CAISEQAGNTEAFF. V and J are TRBV10-3 and TRBJ1-1, with D unresolved. This CDR3 is 14 amino acids long. V lost 2 bases and J lost 1, with 8 bases in between. Germline CDR1 ENHRY, CDR2 SYGVKD.

The CDR3 sequence: CASSLERSPGGYQPQHF. DNA for the CDR3: TGTGCCAGCAGCTTAGAACGCAGTCCAGGGGGGTATCAGCCCCAGCATTTT. The chain carries TRBV7-9 and TRBJ1-5; 7 positions match TRBD1. The CDR3 totals 17 residues. The ends lost 1 base at V and 5 bases at J; junction bases unmatched: 11. Per the germline V gene, CDR1 is SEHNR and CDR2 is FQNEAQ (reference sequence).

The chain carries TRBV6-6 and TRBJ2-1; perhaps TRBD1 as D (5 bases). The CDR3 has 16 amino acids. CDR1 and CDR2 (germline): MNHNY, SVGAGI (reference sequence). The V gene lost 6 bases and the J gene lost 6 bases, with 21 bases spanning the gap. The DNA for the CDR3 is TGTGCCAGCAGCCTGCTGGAGCTAAGGGGATCCAATGAGCAGTTCTTC. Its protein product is CASSLLELRGSNEQFF.

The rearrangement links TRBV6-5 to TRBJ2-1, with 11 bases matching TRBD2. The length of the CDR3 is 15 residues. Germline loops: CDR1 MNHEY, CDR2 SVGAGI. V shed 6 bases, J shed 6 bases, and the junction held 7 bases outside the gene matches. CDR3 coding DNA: TGTGCCAGCAGGCAGGGACTAGCGGCCATCAATGAGCAGTTCTTC. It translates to CASRQGLAAINEQFF.

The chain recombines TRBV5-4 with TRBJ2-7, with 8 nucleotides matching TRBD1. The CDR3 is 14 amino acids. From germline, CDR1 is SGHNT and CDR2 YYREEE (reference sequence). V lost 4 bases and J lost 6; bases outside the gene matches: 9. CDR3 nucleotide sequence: TGTGCCAGCAGCCCTGGACAGGGCTCGCCCGAGCAGTACTTC. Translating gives CASSPGQGSPEQYF.

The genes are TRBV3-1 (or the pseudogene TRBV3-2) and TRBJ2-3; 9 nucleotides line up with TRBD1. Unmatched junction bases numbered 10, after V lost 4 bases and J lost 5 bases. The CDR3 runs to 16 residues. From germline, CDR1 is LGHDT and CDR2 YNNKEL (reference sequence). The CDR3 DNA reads TGTGCCAGCAGCCGTTCCGTTGGGACAGGGAAAGATACGCAGTATTTT. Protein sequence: CASSRSVGTGKDTQYF.

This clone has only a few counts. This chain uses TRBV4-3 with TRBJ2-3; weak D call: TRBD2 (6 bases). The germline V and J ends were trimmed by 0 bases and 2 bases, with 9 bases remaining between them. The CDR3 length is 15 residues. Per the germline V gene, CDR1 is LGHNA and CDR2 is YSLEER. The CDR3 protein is CASSQEASDTDTQYF. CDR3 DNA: TGCGCCAGCAGCCAAGAGGCTAGCGACACAGATACGCAGTATTTT.

The CDR3 loop reads CASSLYGTATEAFF. The DNA of the CDR3 is TGTGCCAGCAGTTTATACGGGACAGCCACTGAAGCTTTCTTT. V is TRBV28 and J is TRBJ1-1; 7 bases are shared with TRBD1. V was clipped by 1 base and J by 4 bases; unmatched bases: 3. Germline loops: CDR1 MDHEN, CDR2 SYDVKM. CDR3 size: 14 residues.

The DNA of the CDR3 is TGTGCCAGCAGTTACTCCCGACAGGGGGGCGTCTACGAGCAGTACTTC. It yields the protein CASSYSRQGGVYEQYF. The chain has TRBV6-6 and TRBJ2-7, with 9 nucleotides matching TRBD1. Germline V gives CDR1 MNHNY, CDR2 SVGAGI (reference sequence). With V trimmed by 0 bases and J by 3 bases, 6 bases remained unmatched. The CDR3 runs 16 residues.

As DNA, the CDR3 is TGTGCCAGCAGCTTAAATCCCCGTTACGAGCAGTACTTC. This gives the protein CASSLNPRYEQYF. The chain couples TRBV7-2 to TRBJ2-7, with D hard to call. V lost 2 bases and J lost 4, with 9 bases in between. The CDR3 covers 13 residues. Germline V gene lookup returns CDR1 SGHTA and CDR2 FQGNSA. Looking up the rest from reference TRBV7-2 and TRBJ2-7 gives the full variable domain: GAGVSQSPSNKVTEKGKDVELRCDPISGHTALYWYRQSLGQGLEFLIYFQGNSAPDKSGLPSDRFSAERTGGSVSTLTIQRTQQEDSAVYLCASSLNPRYEQYFGPGTRLTVT.